Below, one T cell receptor (beta chain) is given with its context. Germline V gene sequence: CDR1 SNHLY, CDR2 FYNNEI. With 6 bases removed from V and 1 base from J, the gap between germline ends came to 9 bases. The CDR3 contains 13 residues. How the authors handled the data: Cell counts per sample came from amplifying reference gene primers. The assay was immunoSEQ multiplex PCR, and TCRdb's table has in-frame clones only and misses some. The V and J calls and clone size come from that table; D and trimming were worked out from the DNA. The top ten clones hold 12% of a sample with around 80,000 clones, around 79% of them seen once. This record comes from a study of blood T cell repertoires in COVID-19. Study information: There were acute and convalescent COVID-19 samples, and they came from the United States, Italy and Spain. PBMCs, B-cell-depleted T cells, or T cells were the source of the cDNA or gDNA that made up the material.

V and J are TRBV2 and TRBJ1-1, with D perhaps matching TRBD1 (6 bases). This sequence originates from a man older than 75 with acute or convalescent COVID-19. Specimen: peripheral blood. The CDR3 protein is CASSGQQNTEAFF. CDR3 DNA sequence: TGTGCCAGCAGCGGACAGCAGAACACTGAAGCTTTCTTT.